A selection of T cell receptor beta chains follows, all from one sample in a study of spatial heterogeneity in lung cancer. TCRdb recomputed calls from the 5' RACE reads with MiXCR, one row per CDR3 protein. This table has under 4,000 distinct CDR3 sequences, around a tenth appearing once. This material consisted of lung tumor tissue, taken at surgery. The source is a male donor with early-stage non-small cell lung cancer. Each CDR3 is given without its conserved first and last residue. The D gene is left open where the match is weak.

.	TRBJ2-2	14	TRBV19	ASRRLGATSPGELF
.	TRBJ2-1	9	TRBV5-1	ASSLYYEQF
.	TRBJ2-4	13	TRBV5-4	ASSLVGSPKNIQY
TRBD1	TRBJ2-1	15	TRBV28	ASSLRTGKSSYNEQF
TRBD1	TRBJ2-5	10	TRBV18	ASSGQKETQY
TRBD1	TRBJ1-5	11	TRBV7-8	ASSRQGIQPQH
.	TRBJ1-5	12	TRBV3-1	ASSQVPGNQPQH
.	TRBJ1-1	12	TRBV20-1	SAKYSSMNTEAF
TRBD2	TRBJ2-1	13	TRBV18	ASSLIPGLGDEQF
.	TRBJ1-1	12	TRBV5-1	ASSFFLGSTEAF
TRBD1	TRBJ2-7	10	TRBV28	ASRATGNEQY
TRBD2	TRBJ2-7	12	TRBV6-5	ASRGLATSYEQY
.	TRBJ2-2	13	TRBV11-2	ASSQQGSGTGELF
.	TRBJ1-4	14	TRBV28	ASSVYGIAKDEKLF
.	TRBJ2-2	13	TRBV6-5	ASSSAGRGTGELF
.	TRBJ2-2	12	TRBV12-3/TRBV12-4	ASSPTRPAGELF
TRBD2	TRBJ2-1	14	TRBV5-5	ASSPTGTSGSNEQF
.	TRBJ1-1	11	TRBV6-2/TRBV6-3	ASSQAGDTEAF
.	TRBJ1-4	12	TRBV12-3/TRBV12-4	ASSQGATNEKLF
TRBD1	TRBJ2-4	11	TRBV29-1	SVLQGSGDIQY
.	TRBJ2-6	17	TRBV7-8	ASSFWAVTALSGANVLT
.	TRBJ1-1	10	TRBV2	ASKGGPGEAF
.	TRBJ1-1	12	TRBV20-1	SARGAGMNTEAF
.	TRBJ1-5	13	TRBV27	ASSSRGAGNQPQH
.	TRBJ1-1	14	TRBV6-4	ASSEELGLGNTEAF
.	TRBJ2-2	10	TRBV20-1	SVADNTGELF
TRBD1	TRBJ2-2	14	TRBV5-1	ASTGMTGAFTGELF
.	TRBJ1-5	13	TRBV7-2	ASSLLAGLGQPQH
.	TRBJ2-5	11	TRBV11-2	ASSLAVQETQY
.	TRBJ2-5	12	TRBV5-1	ASSLASGGETQY
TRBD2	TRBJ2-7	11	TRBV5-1	ASSPAGNYEQY
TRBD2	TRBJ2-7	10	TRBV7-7	ASRGISGSLE
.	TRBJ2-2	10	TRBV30	AWSVNTGELF
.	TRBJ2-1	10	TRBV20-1	SATIRYNEQF
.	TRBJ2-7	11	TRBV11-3	ASSLRRDYEQY
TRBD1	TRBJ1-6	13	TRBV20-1	SATDRSLYNSPLH
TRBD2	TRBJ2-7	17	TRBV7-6	ASSLAPTSGRARSYEQY
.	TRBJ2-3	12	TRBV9	ASSLAPAADTQY
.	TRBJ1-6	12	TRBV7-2	ASSLEQGLTPLH
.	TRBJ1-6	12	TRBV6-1	ASRQANGGSPLH
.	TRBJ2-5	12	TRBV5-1	ASSPGAVEETQY
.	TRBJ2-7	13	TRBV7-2	ASSRAWGQGYEQY
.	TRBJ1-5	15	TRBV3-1	ASSQEKFGVSNQPQH
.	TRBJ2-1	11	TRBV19	ASTPAEFNEQF
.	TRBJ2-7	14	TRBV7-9	ASSFTGSRSSYEQY
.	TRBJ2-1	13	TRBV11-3	ASSFRRSSYNEQF
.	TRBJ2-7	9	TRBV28	ASSLTYEQY
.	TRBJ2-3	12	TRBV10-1	ASSASSLADTQY
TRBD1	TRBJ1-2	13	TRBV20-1	SAREVPGQGYGYT
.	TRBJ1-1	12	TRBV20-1	SAKNRARNTEAF
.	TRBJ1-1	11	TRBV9	ASTTAPNTEAF
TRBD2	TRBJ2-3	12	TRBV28	ASAFTSGTDTQY
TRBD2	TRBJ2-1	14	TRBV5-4	ASSRTGTRGSNEQF
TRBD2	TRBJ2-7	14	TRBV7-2	ASSLRRELWSHEQY